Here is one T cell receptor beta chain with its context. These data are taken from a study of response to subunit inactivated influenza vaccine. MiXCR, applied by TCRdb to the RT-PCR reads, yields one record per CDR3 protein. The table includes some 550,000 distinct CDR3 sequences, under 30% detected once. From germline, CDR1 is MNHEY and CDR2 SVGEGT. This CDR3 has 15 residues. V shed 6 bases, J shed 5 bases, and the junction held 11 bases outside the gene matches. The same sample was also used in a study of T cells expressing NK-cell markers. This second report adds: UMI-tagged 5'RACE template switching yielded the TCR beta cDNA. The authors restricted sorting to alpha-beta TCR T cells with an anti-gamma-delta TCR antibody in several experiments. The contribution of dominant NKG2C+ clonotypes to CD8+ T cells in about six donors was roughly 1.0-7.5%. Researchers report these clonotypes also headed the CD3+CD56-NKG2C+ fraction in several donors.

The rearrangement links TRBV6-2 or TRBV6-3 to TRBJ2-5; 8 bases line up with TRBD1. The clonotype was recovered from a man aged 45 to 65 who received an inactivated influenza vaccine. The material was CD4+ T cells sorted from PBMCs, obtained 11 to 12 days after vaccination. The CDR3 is CASRPRTGKWETQYF. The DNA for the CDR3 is TGTGCCAGCAGACCTCGGACAGGGAAATGGGAGACCCAGTACTTC.